The present T cell receptor beta chain was sequenced within a study of neurological immune-mediated disorders. General study points: Expanded clones shared no identical CDR3 amino acid sequences across subjects, which suggested private TCR-beta repertoires in all groups. TCR clonal expansion peaked in HTLV-1-associated myelopathy patients and was lowest in multiple sclerosis patients.

The CDR3 extends over 11 amino acids. The germline V gene encodes CDR1 MNHEY and CDR2 SVGAGI. Time point described: longitudinal time-point 2. The authors produced cDNA by 5'RACE using 10-nucleotide random UMIs. TCRdb reprocessed the 5' RACE reads with MiXCR, giving one entry per CDR3 protein. The table shows about 90,000 distinct CDR3 sequences, with around 14% occurring only once. The table lists this clonotype with many counts. Its cognate antigen is unknown. This sequence joins TRBV6-5 and TRBJ1-6, with D tentatively TRBD1 (6 bases). Sequencing was carried out using PBMCs. The clonotype was recovered from a female donor with HTLV-1-associated myelopathy (HAM/TSP). The CDR3 nucleotides read TGTCCTACAGGGAAGAATTCACCCCTCCACTTT. It codes for CPTGKNSPLHF.